The TCR beta chain described here comes from a study of T cell responses to AZD1222 COVID-19 vaccine. For this clone: Its cognate antigen is unknown.

The data were produced by immunoSEQ multiplex PCR, yet TCRdb's version contains in-frame clones alone and is incomplete. The profile shows 150,000 to 200,000 clones, 85% to 95% of them singletons. The CDR3 is 13 residues long. Between the trimmed V and J ends, which lost 4 bases and 6 bases, there was a span of 12 bases. The germline CDR1 and CDR2 sequences are KGHSH and LQKENI. Study-level points and caveats: Nearly half of spike-specific TCRs reportedly target unmutated variant regions. Only 5 to 7 AZD1222 recipients were seropositive at baseline. Sampling that yielded the repertoires occurred only after the peak T cell response. With dominance at 160-218 and 743-854, vaccine-associated CD4 TCRs spanned spike.

This sequence originates from an adult in good health. This sample comprised peripheral blood, obtained on day 0 of AZD1222 vaccination. The V call is TRBV18, the J call TRBJ1-2; D remains unclear. The CDR3 coding sequence is TGTGCCAGCTCACTGACGGGATTAGATGGCTACACCTTC. It yields the protein CASSLTGLDGYTF.